This T cell receptor (beta chain) was sequenced during a study of Ad26.COV2.S vaccination and SARS-CoV-2 variants (dated by TCRdb to about 2021). For the wider study: Vaccine-arm donors were drawn from COV1001, a multicentre, randomized, double-blind, placebo-controlled phase I-IIa trial of Ad26.COV2.S in healthy adults. Ad26.COV2.S was given intramuscularly at 5x10^10 or 1x10^11 viral particles, as a single shot or as two shots 56 days apart. Sequencing of the TCRbeta repertoire served to evaluate the specificity and breadth of SARS-CoV-2-reactive T cell receptors following Ad26.COV2.S vaccination. A total of around 32 samples were included in the TCR-sequenced set, comprising 19 Ad26.COV2.S vaccine recipients, 5 placebo recipients and 8 SARS-CoV-2 convalescent individuals. Trial participants were randomized into five groups of five: low-dose or high-dose Ad26.COV2.S given once or twice, or placebo on both occasions. Investigators remained blinded to trial group allocation during experiments and outcome assessment.

In the case of this clone: It lacks a known antigen. Base qualities are not at hand, and no much larger clone is one base apart.

The study at large found these results: According to the authors, total T cell responses may have been underestimated by the TCR breadth and depth analyses. The study was not powered for comparison of responses between vaccine doses or regimens. Non-spike TCR breadth was comparable between vaccine and placebo recipients, consistent with the vaccine containing only spike. Substantial breadth of spike-specific CD8+ and CD4+ T cell responses was reported after vaccination. Compared with placebo recipients, Ad26.COV2.S recipients showed higher spike-specific TCR breadth (P = 0.0014).

From V the trimming removes 3 bases and from J it removes 6 bases, while the gene matches leave 5 bases of the junction unaccounted for. Based on the germline V gene (reference sequence), the CDR1 and CDR2 sequences are LNHNV and YYDKDF. The CDR3 contains 14 residues, cysteine and phenylalanine counted. CDR3 DNA only is kept here, 42 bases in frame from base 1. The sample's treatment or condition label, in plain terms: approximately 18 received Ad26.COV2.S at low or high dose, single or two shots; a few received placebo; per-sample allocation not given. Repertoires of vaccine and placebo recipients were sequenced from samples taken on day 63 after the first injection. Cohort 1b enrolled about two dozen adults aged 18-55 years at a single site in Boston, USA, between 29 July and 7 August 2020. Ad26.COV2.S was a replication-incompetent adenovirus type 26 vector expressing a prefusion-stabilized SARS-CoV-2 spike protein from the original Wuhan strain.

The immunoSEQ Assay was used to sequence TCRbeta CDR3 regions. After extraction, genomic DNA underwent amplification by bias-controlled multiplex PCR, followed by high-throughput sequencing. The published analysis was carried out like this. Collapsing and filtering of sequences were performed to quantify the absolute abundance of each unique TCRbeta CDR3 region. T cell fraction was estimated by normalizing TCRbeta template counts to usable DNA, with usable DNA measured through amplification of reference genes found in all nucleated cells. Repertoire TCRs were annotated as SARS-CoV-2-specific when V gene, CDR3 amino acid sequence and J gene were exactly matched to a known reactive TCR set. The reference SARS-CoV-2 TCR set was obtained from MIRA and was filtered for enrichment in COVID-19-positive ImmuneCODE repertoires, whereby public or cross-reactive TCRs were removed. Using the MIRA antigens, annotated TCRs were further analysed by specific ORF or by position within an ORF. Depth was the summed frequency of annotated unique rearrangements, while breadth was defined as annotated unique rearrangements over total unique productive rearrangements. Two-sided Wilcoxon rank-sum tests were applied when comparing TCR breadth between groups. In TCRdb, the immuneACCESS table is reduced to in-frame sequences with V and J assigned. These tables do not hold every clone; where another copy was compared, an unresolved V gene accounts for under half, and the others remain unexplained. V and J calls and clone size are given by that table; D and trimming were obtained from the DNA. This sample lists a few hundred thousand clones; 92% were detected once. Under 2% of the sample is held by the ten biggest clonotypes.

This material consisted of peripheral blood, taken in a trial of Ad26.COV2.S vaccine versus placebo. The source of this sequence is a person between 18 and 65 years old who received the Ad26.COV2.S COVID-19 vaccine or a placebo. The V and J genes are TRBV15 and TRBJ2-3, with 8 bases matching TRBD1. DNA sequence: TGTGCCACCAGCAGGGGACAGGCAGGGGATACGCAGTATTTT. Translated, it reads CATSRGQAGDTQYF.